This T cell receptor beta chain stems from a study of T-cell reconstitution after alpha-beta-depleted transplantation in children. Overall study findings and caveats: Certain patients had high TCRbeta diversity at day 60, and it came from recipient T cells and thymic progenitors that survived. Roughly two months post-transplant, alpha-beta T cells reportedly originated from several hundred graft clones that had expanded. Hyperexpanded clones declined; after one year, newly produced T cells mostly supplied diversity.

This clonotype was seen repeatedly, ten times or more. Antigen unknown. V dropped 0 bases and J dropped 1 base, with 12 bases sitting between them. From germline, CDR1 is DFQATT and CDR2 SNEGSKA (reference sequence). The CDR3 consists of 16 residues. Unique molecular identifiers were built into the TCRbeta library. TCRdb itself ran the PCR reads through MiXCR, one entry per CDR3 protein. The sample carries roughly 7,900 distinct CDR3 sequences, roughly an eighth recorded once. This specimen consisted of PBMCs, mostly from graft donor cells, obtained 60 days after TCRalphabeta/CD19-depleted stem cell transplant. The TCR sequence derives from a patient between 2 and 10 years old who had a stem cell transplant for inherited bone marrow failure, so the T cells may come from the graft donor. The chain uses TRBV20-1 and TRBJ2-2; D is tentatively TRBD1 or TRBD2 (5 bases each). CDR3 nucleotides: TGCAGTGCTAGAGAATCGGGGCGTAAGAACACCGGGGAGCTGTTTTTT. Translating it yields CSARESGRKNTGELFF.